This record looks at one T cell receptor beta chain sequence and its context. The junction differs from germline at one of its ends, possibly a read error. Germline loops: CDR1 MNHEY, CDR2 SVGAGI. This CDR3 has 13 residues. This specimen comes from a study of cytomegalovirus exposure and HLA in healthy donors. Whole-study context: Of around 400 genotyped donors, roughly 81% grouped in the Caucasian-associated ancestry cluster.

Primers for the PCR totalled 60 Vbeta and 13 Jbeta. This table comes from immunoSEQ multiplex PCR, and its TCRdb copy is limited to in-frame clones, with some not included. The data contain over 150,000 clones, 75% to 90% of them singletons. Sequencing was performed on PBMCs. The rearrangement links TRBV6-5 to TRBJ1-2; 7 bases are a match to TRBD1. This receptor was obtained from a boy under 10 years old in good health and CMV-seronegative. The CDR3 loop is CASSYTGVNGYPF. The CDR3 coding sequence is TGTGCCAGCAGTTACACAGGGGTGAATGGCTACCCCTTC.